The source of this T cell receptor beta chain is a study of cytomegalovirus exposure and HLA in healthy donors. Whole-study results and caveats: Among TCR beta chains, those listed as cytomegalovirus-associated numbered over 150. In vitro testing confirmed a few CMV-associated chains as specific for CMV antigens. In a later analysis, V- and J-gene trimming of beta chains associated with a DCLRE1C missense variant, replicated independently. Analysis performed later found over 15,000 TCR beta sequences associated with HLA alleles at 0.05 false discovery rate.

This clone was recorded only once. The target antigen is unknown. 60 Vbeta and 13 Jbeta primers were used in PCR. TCRdb's copy holds only in-frame clones and misses some; the assay was immunoSEQ multiplex PCR. The sample records more than 110,000 clones, about 84% being singletons. The sequence was obtained from a man over 45 in good health and CMV-seronegative. What was sequenced was PBMCs.

CDR3 in amino acids: CASSPKDRGHSNTEAFF. The DNA of the CDR3 is TGTGCCAGCAGCCCCAAAGACAGGGGGCACTCGAACACTGAAGCTTTCTTT. This chain links TRBV7-9 with TRBJ1-1; 10 nucleotides match TRBD1. CDR1 is SEHNR and CDR2 is FQNEAQ in the germline V gene (reference sequence). This CDR3 spans 17 amino acids. The junction had 10 bases not matched to a gene; V was cut back by 5 bases and J by 1 base.